The rows below give T cell receptor beta chains drawn from one sample of a study of blood T cell repertoires in COVID-19. TCRdb's table, derived via immunoSEQ multiplex PCR, lists solely in-frame clones and lacks some. The sample has more than 100,000 clones, over 70% seen once. The sequenced sample was peripheral blood. Receptors were obtained from a man aged 50-60 years with active COVID-19. The CDR3 runs from the conserved cysteine through the conserved F or W. D genes are given only for firm matches. The listing skips clone size in some rows; elsewhere it reads once, few, many or a size class.

cdr3_aa,cdr3_nt,clone_size,d_call,j_call,v_call
CATSDLNRYYEQYF,TGTGCCACCAGTGATTTAAACAGGTATTACGAGCAGTACTTC,-,-,TRBJ2-7,TRBV24-1
CASSLGLAGGNEQFF,TGCGCCAGCAGCCTCGGACTAGCGGGGGGCAATGAGCAGTTCTTC,-,TRBD2,TRBJ2-1,TRBV5-1
CASSERAGGSYNEQFF,TGTGCCAGCAGTGAAAGAGCGGGGGGTTCCTACAATGAGCAGTTCTTC,-,TRBD2,TRBJ2-1,TRBV2
CASSPGAGYEQYF,TGTGCCAGCAGCCCAGGCGCAGGCTACGAGCAGTACTTC,-,-,TRBJ2-7,TRBV11-2
CASSLGQNSYEQYF,TGTGCCAGCAGCTTGGGACAGAACTCCTACGAGCAGTACTTC,-,-,TRBJ2-7,TRBV5-4
CASSLEAGGSGETQYF,TGCGCCAGCAGCTTGGAAGCGGGGGGATCGGGGGAGACCCAGTACTTC,-,TRBD2,TRBJ2-5,TRBV5-1
CASSPDRGLSYEQYF,TGTGCCAGCAGCCCCGACAGGGGCTTATCCTACGAGCAGTACTTC,once,TRBD1,TRBJ2-7,TRBV7-2
CASSQSGGSGANVLTF,TGCGCCAGCAGCCAGTCGGGGGGCTCTGGGGCCAACGTCCTGACTTTC,-,TRBD2,TRBJ2-6,TRBV4-1
CASSKDPGAGYGYTF,TGTGCCAGCAGCAAAGACCCAGGGGCCGGGTATGGCTACACCTTC,-,-,TRBJ1-2,TRBV3-1/TRBV3-2
CAWGRSGEETQYF,TGTGCCTGGGGGAGGTCCGGGGAAGAGACCCAGTACTTC,-,-,TRBJ2-5,TRBV30
CASSFGGGNTIYF,TGTGCCAGCAGTTTCGGGGGGGGAAACACCATATATTTT,-,-,TRBJ1-3,TRBV12-3/TRBV12-4
CASSVGQGGTTIYF,TGTGCCAGCAGCGTAGGGCAGGGTGGAACCACCATATATTTT,-,-,TRBJ1-3,TRBV9
CASVRDRVPSANEKLFF,TGTGCCAGTGTCCGGGACAGGGTGCCCTCGGCTAATGAAAAACTGTTTTTT,-,TRBD1,TRBJ1-4,TRBV6-4
CASSLENRGSYNSPLHF,TGTGCCAGCAGCTTGGAAAACAGGGGTTCCTATAATTCACCCCTCCACTTT,few,TRBD1,TRBJ1-6,TRBV5-5
CASDRGHSNQPQHF,TGCGCCAGCGACAGGGGGCATAGCAATCAGCCCCAGCATTTT,-,TRBD1,TRBJ1-5,TRBV10-1
CASSPNGGLNTGELFF,TGTGCCAGCAGCCCCAACGGGGGGCTGAACACCGGGGAGCTGTTTTTT,-,-,TRBJ2-2,TRBV7-2
CASSPGTYQPQHF,TGTGCCAGCTCACCAGGCACCTATCAGCCCCAGCATTTT,few,-,TRBJ1-5,TRBV18
CASRSADRTEAFF,TGTGCCAGCAGGTCAGCTGACAGGACTGAAGCTTTCTTT,-,-,TRBJ1-1,TRBV7-3
CASSLEQGFQETQYF,TGCGCCAGCAGCTTGGAACAGGGCTTCCAAGAGACCCAGTACTTC,-,-,TRBJ2-5,TRBV5-1
CASSKGLAGALNIQYF,TGCGCCAGCAGCAAGGGACTAGCGGGGGCGTTAAACATTCAGTACTTC,-,TRBD2,TRBJ2-4,TRBV5-1
CASTGYGYTF,TGTGCCAGCACGGGCTATGGCTACACCTTC,-,-,TRBJ1-2,TRBV6-5
CASSRREDYGYTF,TGTGCCAGCTCACGCAGGGAAGACTATGGCTACACCTTC,-,-,TRBJ1-2,TRBV18
CASSRGLLSNSGANVLTF,TGTGCCAGCAGCCGGGGACTCCTCTCAAACTCTGGGGCCAACGTCCTGACTTTC,once,-,TRBJ2-6,TRBV7-9
CSAGGDKTFF,TGCAGTGCTGGGGGGGACAAAACCTTCTTC,few,-,TRBJ1-2,TRBV20-1
CASSSGTGVEQYF,TGTGCCAGCTCATCCGGGACAGGGGTCGAGCAGTACTTC,-,TRBD1,TRBJ2-7,TRBV18
CASSLANRGGYEQYF,TGTGCCAGCAGCTTAGCAAACAGGGGCGGTTACGAGCAGTACTTC,few,TRBD1,TRBJ2-7,TRBV11-1
CASSLPGQGNTGELFF,TGTGCCAGCAGCTTACCGGGACAGGGGAACACCGGGGAGCTGTTTTTT,once,TRBD1,TRBJ2-2,TRBV5-6
CASSPWTSEVRDQETQYF,TGTGCCAGCAGCCCATGGACTAGCGAGGTTAGAGACCAAGAGACCCAGTACTTC,-,TRBD2,TRBJ2-5,TRBV5-8
CASSQGLNQPQHF,TGTGCCAGCAGTCAGGGACTCAATCAGCCCCAGCATTTT,-,-,TRBJ1-5,TRBV28
CASSYSGAGAIYEQYF,TGTGCCAGCAGTTACTCGGGAGCGGGGGCGATTTACGAGCAGTACTTC,-,TRBD2,TRBJ2-7,TRBV6-5
CASSYDSRNEKLFF,TGTGCCAGCAGCTACGACAGCAGGAATGAAAAACTGTTTTTT,few,-,TRBJ1-4,TRBV7-9
CASGPGTGNPNTEAFF,TGTGCTAGTGGCCCCGGGACAGGGAACCCGAACACTGAAGCTTTCTTT,-,TRBD1,TRBJ1-1,TRBV12-5
CASSLEVWLAGGLAPDTQYF,TGTGCTAGCAGCTTAGAGGTTTGGCTAGCGGGGGGGTTGGCCCCAGATACGCAGTATTTT,-,TRBD2,TRBJ2-3,TRBV7-7
CASSLAGHPNTEAFF,TGCGCCAGCAGCTTGGCGGGACACCCGAACACTGAAGCTTTCTTT,-,-,TRBJ1-1,TRBV5-1
CATYAVAGANVLTF,TGTGCCACGTACGCGGTCGCTGGGGCCAACGTCCTGACTTTC,-,-,TRBJ2-6,TRBV6-5
CASSTTSGGVYEQYF,TGTGCCAGCAGCACGACTAGCGGGGGGGTCTACGAGCAGTACTTC,few,TRBD2,TRBJ2-7,TRBV11-2
CAWSREAGGDEQYF,TGTGCCTGGAGTCGAGAAGCGGGGGGGGACGAGCAGTACTTC,-,TRBD2,TRBJ2-7,TRBV30
CASSSRTGGTGELFF,TGTGCCAGCAGCTCGAGGACAGGGGGAACCGGGGAGCTGTTTTTT,-,TRBD1,TRBJ2-2,TRBV7-8
CASSFWTGNQPQHF,TGTGCCAGCAGCTTTTGGACAGGTAATCAGCCCCAGCATTTT,-,TRBD1,TRBJ1-5,TRBV7-2
CASSLDSPDSYGYTF,TGTGCCAGCAGCTTAGATTCCCCCGACTCCTATGGCTACACCTTC,-,-,TRBJ1-2,TRBV11-2
CASSLSQGALNSPLHF,TGTGCCAGCAGCTTGTCACAGGGGGCCTTGAATTCACCCCTCCACTTT,-,TRBD1,TRBJ1-6,TRBV7-6
CASSPGHELPYGYTF,TGTGCCAGCAGCCCAGGACACGAGCTCCCCTATGGCTACACCTTC,-,-,TRBJ1-2,TRBV9
CASTDRGNQPQHF,TGTGCCAGCACAGACAGGGGGAATCAGCCCCAGCATTTT,-,TRBD1,TRBJ1-5,TRBV7-2
CASSQDQGDSGRGYTF,TGCGCCAGCAGCCAAGATCAAGGGGACAGTGGACGGGGCTACACCTTC,-,TRBD1,TRBJ1-2,TRBV4-3
CASSFYEGLKTEAFF,TGTGCCAGCAGCTTTTACGAGGGTCTAAAAACTGAAGCTTTCTTT,once,-,TRBJ1-1,TRBV5-5
CSVEAPGGFGTQYF,TGCAGCGTTGAGGCGCCGGGGGGGTTTGGGACCCAGTACTTC,-,TRBD2,TRBJ2-5,TRBV29-1
CASSSTGLGANQPQHF,TGTGCCAGCAGCTCGACCGGGTTGGGGGCCAATCAGCCCCAGCATTTT,-,-,TRBJ1-5,TRBV7-8
CASSRRRGSTGELFF,TGTGCCAGTAGTAGGCGGAGGGGAAGCACCGGGGAGCTGTTTTTT,-,-,TRBJ2-2,TRBV19
CASRTTGTGFHGYTF,TGTGCCAGTAGGACAACCGGGACAGGGTTCCATGGCTACACCTTC,-,TRBD1,TRBJ1-2,TRBV19